The 32 T cell receptor beta chains in this list originate from one sample, sequenced in a study of blood T cell repertoires in COVID-19. Measured with immunoSEQ multiplex PCR; TCRdb has only the in-frame clones, and not every one. The data show approximately 270,000 clones, about nine tenths seen once. Sequencing input: peripheral blood. Receptors originate from a man aged 45 to 65 with acute or convalescent COVID-19.

The chain links TRBV19 to TRBJ1-5; D may be TRBD1 (5 bases). Germline V CDR1 and CDR2: LNHDA, SQIVND (reference sequence). This CDR3 comprises 18 residues. V lost 5 bases to trimming and J lost 2 bases, with 22 bases between them. The CDR3 sequence is CASSDLGDRIIGNQPQHF. CDR3 sequence (DNA): TGTGCCAGTAGTGATCTTGGTGACAGAATTATAGGCAATCAGCCCCAGCATTTT. Based on the CDR3 plus reference TRBV19 and TRBJ1-5, the full variable domain is DGGITQSPKYLFRKEGQNVTLSCEQNLNHDAMYWYRQDPGQGLRLIYYSQIVNDFQKGDIAEGYSVSREKKESFPLTVTSAQKNPTAFYLCASSDLGDRIIGNQPQHFGDGTRLSIL.

The J gene is TRBJ1-6, the V gene TRBV7-8; weak D call: TRBD1 (5 bases). The CDR3 has 15 residues. Deletions cut 4 bases from V and 8 bases from J, with 15 bases between. CDR1 is SGHVS and CDR2 is FQNEAQ in the germline V gene. CDR3 sequence reads: CASSYDSGGYSPLHF. The CDR3 bases are TGTGCCAGCAGCTACGACAGCGGGGGTTATTCACCCCTCCACTTT.

CDR3 in amino acids: CASSLTYRASGINTGELFF. The CDR3 nucleotides read TGCGCCAGCAGCTTGACCTACAGGGCCTCGGGAATAAACACCGGGGAGCTGTTTTTT. This chain uses TRBV5-1 with TRBJ2-2; a possible D gene is TRBD1 (6 bases). CDR1 SGHRS and CDR2 YFSETQ come from the germline V gene. V was clipped by 1 base and J by 2 bases, with 21 bases between them. CDR3 length: 19 amino acids.

The V call is TRBV10-1, the J call TRBJ2-3, with unresolved D. V was shortened by 0 bases and J by 4 bases, with 8 bases between the two germline ends. The CDR3 spans 14 residues. CDR1 is WNHNN, CDR2 SYGVQD, per germline (reference sequence). This chain's CDR3 is CASSESVRADTQYF. The CDR3 bases are TGCGCCAGCAGTGAGTCGGTCCGGGCAGATACGCAGTATTTT.

The V and J genes are TRBV4-1 and TRBJ1-1; 9 bases match TRBD1. Germline values: CDR1 MGHRA, CDR2 YSYEKL. This CDR3 comprises 15 residues. Trimming cost V 3 bases and J 5 bases; bases outside gene matches: 7. Here the CDR3 DNA reads TGCGCCAGCAGCCACCAGGGACAGGGATGGACTGAAGCTTTCTTT. Protein: CASSHQGQGWTEAFF.

The CDR3 region has the DNA TGTGCCAGCAGCCAAGTAGCCAGAGAGATCGGCTACACCTTC. Translation gives CASSQVAREIGYTF. The rearrangement uses TRBV3-1 (or the pseudogene TRBV3-2) and TRBJ1-2, with D uncertain. Germline CDR1 LGHDT, CDR2 YNNKEL (reference sequence). This CDR3 spans 14 amino acids. Deletions cut 1 base from V and 8 bases from J, with 14 bases between.

The chain joins TRBV18 to TRBJ1-2, with D perhaps matching TRBD1 (6 bases). V lost 3 bases to trimming and J lost 10 bases, with 18 bases between them. CDR1 KGHSH and CDR2 LQKENI come from the germline V gene. This CDR3 has 14 residues. CDR3 in amino acids: CASSPTQWDNTYTF. In DNA form, the CDR3 reads TGTGCCAGCTCACCTACCCAGTGGGACAACACCTACACCTTC.

V gene TRBV2 combines with J gene TRBJ1-6; D call uncertain. The CDR3 has 12 residues. Between the trimmed V and J ends, which lost 5 bases and 9 bases, there was a span of 8 bases. CDR1 is SNHLY and CDR2 is FYNNEI in the germline V gene. CDR3 amino acids: CASSQDTSPLHF. The CDR3 DNA sequence: TGTGCCAGCAGTCAGGATACTTCACCCCTCCACTTT.

The V and J genes are TRBV27 and TRBJ1-2; 7 positions match TRBD1. The CDR3 totals 15 residues. V shed 0 bases and J 4 bases; nucleotides not matched to a gene: 5. From germline, CDR1 is MNHEY and CDR2 SMNVEV (reference sequence). In DNA form, the CDR3 reads TGTGCCAGCAGTTTATCGAGGGGGCGCGGCTATGGCTACACCTTC. This gives the protein CASSLSRGRGYGYTF.

The V gene is TRBV19, the J gene TRBJ2-5; TRBD2 might be the D (5 bases). The V end lost 3 bases, the J end lost 0 bases, and 11 bases lay between the germline ends. The CDR3 loop spans 15 amino acids. Germline CDR1 reads LNHDA; CDR2 reads SQIVND (reference sequence). CDR3 coding DNA: TGTGCCAGTAGTATGCGGGCGGAGTACCAAGAGACCCAGTACTTC. This sequence encodes CASSMRAEYQETQYF.

The chain carries TRBV7-9 and TRBJ2-6; D is perhaps TRBD2 (7 bases). The CDR3 contains 16 residues. Germline CDR1 reads SEHNR; CDR2 reads FQNEAQ (reference sequence). V was shortened by 7 bases and J by 3 bases, with 16 bases between the two germline ends. DNA of the CDR3: TGTGCCAGCACCCTAGGGGGGGCGTTTGGGGCCAACGTCCTGACTTTC. It yields the protein CASTLGGAFGANVLTF.

CDR3 region: CASSEDSSLGYTF. DNA of the CDR3: TGTGCCAGCAGTGAAGACAGCTCTTTGGGCTACACCTTC. V gene TRBV6-1 combines with J gene TRBJ1-2; D is ambiguous. CDR1 is MNHNS and CDR2 is SASEGT in the germline V gene. V gave up 1 base and J gave up 8 bases, with 11 bases separating them. CDR3 length equals 13 residues.

The chain combines TRBV6-6 with TRBJ2-2; tentatively, D is TRBD1 (6 bases). Germline lookup yields CDR1 MNHNY and CDR2 SVGAGI (reference sequence). The germline V and J ends were trimmed by 5 bases and 0 bases, with 10 bases remaining between them. The CDR3 has 15 amino acids. The CDR3 protein is CASSQQGSNTGELFF. CDR3 bases: TGTGCCAGCAGTCAACAGGGTTCGAACACCGGGGAGCTGTTTTTT.

The chain has TRBV6-5 and TRBJ1-1, with TRBD1 as a possible D gene (6 bases). V was cut by 5 bases and J by 7 bases, with 11 bases left in between. The length of the CDR3 is 12 residues. Germline CDR1 MNHEY, CDR2 SVGAGI. CDR3 in amino acids: CASSPWTDEAFF. For the CDR3, the DNA is TGTGCCAGCAGTCCCTGGACAGATGAAGCTTTCTTT.

The rearrangement uses TRBV6-5 and TRBJ1-4, with 9 nucleotides matching TRBD1. Trimming cost V 6 bases and J 7 bases; bases outside gene matches: 6. Germline assignment: CDR1 MNHEY and CDR2 SVGAGI. The CDR3 is 14 residues long. The DNA for the CDR3 is TGTGCCAGCAGACTAGGGACAGGGCTTGAAAAACTGTTTTTT. This translates into CASRLGTGLEKLFF.

The gene calls are TRBV29-1 and TRBJ1-1; TRBD1 agrees at 8 bases. Losses at the gene ends were 7 bases for V and 4 bases for J; bases not matched to a gene: 11. Germline lookup yields CDR1 SQVTM and CDR2 ANQGSEA. The CDR3 consists of 14 residues. The CDR3 nucleotides read TGCAGCGCTAGATTGACAGGGGACATCACTGAAGCTTTCTTT. Encoded protein: CSARLTGDITEAFF.

This rearrangement joins TRBV7-9 to TRBJ1-4; 10 bases are a match to TRBD1. CDR1 and CDR2 from the germline V gene are SEHNR and FQNEAQ (reference sequence). The CDR3 has 16 amino acids. Unmatched junction bases numbered 9, after V lost 5 bases and J lost 6 bases. CDR3 loop: CASSRALGTGDEKLFF. In DNA, the CDR3 is TGTGCCAGCAGCCGGGCCCTGGGGACAGGGGATGAAAAACTGTTTTTT.

The chain recombines TRBV10-2 with TRBJ1-6, with D perhaps matching TRBD1 (6 bases). There are 14 residues in the CDR3. CDR1 is WSHSY and CDR2 is SAAADI in the germline V gene. V was trimmed by 6 bases and J by 12 bases, leaving 18 bases between them. In DNA, the CDR3 is TGCGCCAGCAGGCCTCCTTCAGGGGCATTACCCCTCCACTTT. Translation: CASRPPSGALPLHF.

The CDR3, as DNA: TGCGCCAGCAGCTTGGAACTAGCGGGGGCCTTCTACGAGCAGTACTTC. This encodes CASSLELAGAFYEQYF. The rearrangement links TRBV5-1 to TRBJ2-7; 11 nucleotides line up with TRBD2. The length of the CDR3 is 16 residues. V was pared by 0 bases and J by 3 bases, with 5 bases of the junction left unmatched. The V gene's germline CDR1 is SGHRS and CDR2 YFSETQ.

This chain connects TRBV18 to TRBJ1-5; 8 bases agree with TRBD1. V lost 2 bases and J lost 6; bases outside the gene matches: 3. The CDR3 runs to 14 residues. Germline loops: CDR1 KGHSH, CDR2 LQKENI. This CDR3 reads CASSPRQGIQPQHF. In DNA form, the CDR3 reads TGTGCCAGCTCACCAAGACAGGGGATTCAGCCCCAGCATTTT.

About this clone: This clone may be a read error of a much larger clone one base away. The chain's CDR3 is CASSLAGTGGDGYTF. The CDR3, as DNA: TGCGCCAGCAGCTTGGCCGGGACAGGGGGCGATGGCTACACCTTC. The V gene is TRBV5-1, the J gene TRBJ1-2; 12 nucleotides line up with TRBD1. Trimming at V came to 0 bases and at J to 6 bases, leaving 3 bases not matched to a gene. The CDR3 has 15 residues. Per germline, CDR1 SGHRS and CDR2 YFSETQ.

In this sample, this clone turned up a few times. This chain connects TRBV4-1 to TRBJ2-2; D might be TRBD2 (5 bases). Germline V gene lookup returns CDR1 MGHRA and CDR2 YSYEKL. The CDR3 has 15 residues. V lost 3 bases to trimming and J lost 7 bases, with 15 bases between them. CDR3 bases: TGCGCCAGCAGCCAGAGGGCGAGCTGGGGCGGGGAGCTGTTTTTT. It encodes CASSQRASWGGELFF.

This rearrangement joins TRBV7-9 to TRBJ2-2; 8 bases are a match to TRBD1. The CDR3 totals 16 residues. V shed 5 bases, J shed 5 bases, and the junction held 10 bases outside the gene matches. Germline-derived CDR1 and CDR2 are SEHNR and FQNEAQ (reference sequence). The CDR3 DNA reads as TGTGCCAGCAGCCACCCTAGGACAGGGCGGACCGGGGAGCTGTTTTTT. Translating gives CASSHPRTGRTGELFF. Full variable domain (missing parts from reference TRBV7-9 and TRBJ2-2): DTGVSQNPRHKITKRGQNVTFRCDPISEHNRLYWYRQTLGQGPEFLTYFQNEAQLEKSRLLSDRFSAERPKGSFSTLEIQRTEQGDSAMYLCASSHPRTGRTGELFFGEGSRLTVL.

The chain recombines TRBV2 with TRBJ2-3; D gene ambiguous. The CDR3 extends over 13 amino acids. Germline loops: CDR1 SNHLY, CDR2 FYNNEI. V gave up 5 bases and J gave up 4 bases, with 10 bases separating them. The DNA for the CDR3 is TGTGCCAGCAGTATCGGTCCGGCAGATACGCAGTATTTT. Protein sequence: CASSIGPADTQYF. The whole variable domain, remainder taken from reference TRBV2 and TRBJ2-3, is EPEVTQTPSHQVTQMGQEVILRCVPISNHLYFYWYRQILGQKVEFLVSFYNNEISEKSEIFDDQFSVERPDGSNFTLKIRSTKLEDSAMYFCASSIGPADTQYFGPGTRLTVL.

The rearrangement uses TRBV27 and TRBJ2-5, with D possibly matching TRBD1 (5 bases). V was pared by 7 bases and J by 2 bases, with 20 bases between. This CDR3 has 16 amino acids. CDR1 MNHEY and CDR2 SMNVEV come from the germline V gene (reference sequence). CDR3 in DNA: TGTGCCAGCACTCCTATAGGTGGCAGGGCGCAAGAGACCCAGTACTTC. This encodes CASTPIGGRAQETQYF.

This chain joins TRBV2 and TRBJ1-1, with D tentatively TRBD1 (6 bases). CDR3 length equals 14 residues. Between the trimmed V and J ends, which lost 6 bases and 3 bases, there was a span of 14 bases. Per germline, CDR1 SNHLY and CDR2 FYNNEI. The CDR3 DNA sequence: TGTGCCAGCAGCGTTACAGGGTATGACACTGAAGCTTTCTTT. This translates into CASSVTGYDTEAFF. Complete variable domain (other parts from reference TRBV2 and TRBJ1-1): EPEVTQTPSHQVTQMGQEVILRCVPISNHLYFYWYRQILGQKVEFLVSFYNNEISEKSEIFDDQFSVERPDGSNFTLKIRSTKLEDSAMYFCASSVTGYDTEAFFGQGTRLTVV.

The genes are TRBV29-1 and TRBJ1-2; 8 bases fit TRBD1. The CDR3 length is 13 residues. In germline, CDR1 is SQVTM, CDR2 ANQGSEA. V was pared by 2 bases and J by 5 bases, with 4 bases of the junction left unmatched. The CDR3 DNA follows: TGCAGCGTTGAACAGGGGGCAGGATATGGCTACACCTTC. Translated, it gives CSVEQGAGYGYTF. Looking up the rest from reference TRBV29-1 and TRBJ1-2 gives the full variable domain: SAVISQKPSRDICQRGTSLTIQCQVDSQVTMMFWYRQQPGQSLTLIATANQGSEATYESGFVIDKFPISRPNLTFSTLTVSNMSPEDSSIYLCSVEQGAGYGYTFGSGTRLTVV.

The chain combines TRBV5-4 with TRBJ2-5; 10 positions match TRBD1. Germline trimming cut 6 bases from V and 4 bases from J; bases unmatched to any gene: 12. The CDR3 consists of 16 residues. Germline V CDR1 and CDR2: SGHNT, YYREEE (reference sequence). CDR3 loop: CASNPRDRGRGETQYF. Here the CDR3 DNA reads TGTGCCAGCAACCCCCGTGACAGGGGGCGAGGAGAGACCCAGTACTTC.

The CDR3 region is CASSVEAGDYEQYF. The CDR3 nucleotides are TGTGCCAGCAGCGTAGAGGCGGGTGACTACGAGCAGTACTTC. This chain joins TRBV9 and TRBJ2-7, with D perhaps TRBD2 (5 bases). Germline loops: CDR1 SGDLS, CDR2 YYNGEE. The CDR3 has 14 residues. Trimming removed 0 bases at V and 3 bases at J, with 10 bases between.

This chain connects TRBV10-3 to TRBJ2-2; 7 nucleotides line up with TRBD1. Germline values: CDR1 ENHRY, CDR2 SYGVKD. V dropped 8 bases and J dropped 5; count of bases not matched to a gene: 5. This CDR3 has 13 amino acids. The CDR3 DNA sequence: TGTGCCATCCGGACAGGTGGGACCGGGGAGCTGTTTTTT. Translation gives CAIRTGGTGELFF.

The J gene is TRBJ2-5, the V gene TRBV7-9; TRBD2 aligns across 13 bases. With 0 bases clipped from V and 1 base from J, the junction kept 2 bases outside the gene matches. The CDR3 spans 17 residues. Germline CDR1 is SEHNR and CDR2 is FQNEAQ (reference sequence). The CDR3 DNA reads as TGTGCCAGCAGCTTAGCCGGGACTAGCGGGATCCAAGAGACCCAGTACTTC. Translating it yields CASSLAGTSGIQETQYF. Full variable domain (missing parts from reference TRBV7-9 and TRBJ2-5): DTGVSQNPRHKITKRGQNVTFRCDPISEHNRLYWYRQTLGQGPEFLTYFQNEAQLEKSRLLSDRFSAERPKGSFSTLEIQRTEQGDSAMYLCASSLAGTSGIQETQYFGPGTRLLVL.

This clone showed up just once. The chain combines TRBV19 with TRBJ1-2; possibly TRBD1 for D (5 bases). CDR3 size: 13 residues. CDR1 is LNHDA and CDR2 is SQIVND in the germline V gene (reference sequence). Trimming took off 5 bases at V and 2 bases at J, with 9 bases between the two ends. In DNA, the CDR3 is TGTGCCAGTAGTCTGGACAAAAACTATGGCTACACCTTC. Protein: CASSLDKNYGYTF.